The 21 T cell receptor beta chains listed next were all sequenced from one sample in a study of blood T cell repertoires in COVID-19. The protocol was immunoSEQ multiplex PCR, while the TCRdb copy is restricted to in-frame clones and leaves out a portion. The sample lists 180,000 or so clones, around 80% occurring once. The sample was peripheral blood. These receptors were collected from a woman of 80 years or more with active or convalescent COVID-19.

The rearrangement uses TRBV7-9 and TRBJ1-6; 10 bases agree with TRBD1. The junction had 5 bases not matched to a gene; V was cut back by 5 bases and J by 4 bases. The CDR3 contains 16 residues. Germline V gives CDR1 SEHNR, CDR2 FQNEAQ (reference sequence). CDR3 residues: CASSDRGLLYNSPLHF. The DNA of the CDR3 is TGTGCCAGCAGCGACAGGGGGCTCCTTTATAATTCACCCCTCCACTTT.

The chain carries TRBV5-1 and TRBJ1-1; D gene uncertain. Trimming cost V 0 bases and J 1 base, with 7 bases left between them. This CDR3 has 14 residues. Germline V gene data show CDR1 as SGHRS and CDR2 as YFSETQ. The CDR3 nucleotides are TGCGCCAGCAGCTTGGACATATCGAACACTGAAGCTTTCTTT. It codes for CASSLDISNTEAFF.

The chain has TRBV24-1 and TRBJ2-7; D unclear. V lost 6 bases, J lost 4 bases, and 9 bases lay in between. Germline V lookup: CDR1 KGHDR, CDR2 SFDVKD. The CDR3 is made up of 12 amino acids. Here the CDR3 DNA reads TGTGCCACCAGTACGACTGGGTACGAGCAGTACTTC. Its protein product is CATSTTGYEQYF.

The chain is built from TRBV2 and TRBJ2-3; TRBD1 aligns across 9 bases. Germline CDR1 reads SNHLY; CDR2 reads FYNNEI. The CDR3 is made up of 16 amino acids. The V gene end was trimmed by 2 bases and the J gene end by 5 bases; junction bases not matched to a gene: 8. The DNA for the CDR3 is TGTGCCAGCAGTGAAATGGGGACAGGGTTGGTAGATACGCAGTATTTT. The encoded protein is CASSEMGTGLVDTQYF.

This clone has a single count. In nucleotides, the CDR3 is TGCGCCAGCAGCTTGGATAGTCCGGGATTCGCCACCGGGGAGCTGTTTTTT. Protein product: CASSLDSPGFATGELFF. The V gene is TRBV5-1, the J gene TRBJ2-2; D may be TRBD2 (5 bases). V dropped 0 bases and J dropped 4 bases, with 16 bases sitting between them. CDR1 SGHRS and CDR2 YFSETQ come from the germline V gene. The CDR3 length is 17 residues.

V is TRBV2 and J is TRBJ1-2; a weak D match, TRBD1 (5 bases). Germline CDR1 and CDR2: SNHLY and FYNNEI. With 6 bases removed from V and 2 bases from J, the gap between germline ends came to 7 bases. CDR3 size: 12 residues. The CDR3 nucleotides are TGTGCCAGCAGGGGGCAGAACTATGGCTACACCTTC. Protein product: CASRGQNYGYTF.

The chain has TRBV28 and TRBJ1-2; D is perhaps TRBD1 (5 bases). This CDR3 comprises 14 residues. V gave up 7 bases and J gave up 1 base, with 13 bases separating them. Germline CDR1 is MDHEN and CDR2 is SYDVKM. For the CDR3, the DNA is TGTGCCAGCACCTTGGGGGGGTATAACTATGGCTACACCTTC. It translates to CASTLGGYNYGYTF.

This chain uses TRBV3-1 (or the pseudogene TRBV3-2) with TRBJ2-7; maybe TRBD2 (6 bases). V lost 2 bases and J 3 bases, leaving 17 bases between the germline ends. From germline, CDR1 is LGHDT and CDR2 YNNKEL (reference sequence). CDR3 length: 16 amino acids. The CDR3 DNA sequence: TGTGCCAGCAGCCAACGCAAATTCGGGACTTTCTACGAGCAGTACTTC. Translation: CASSQRKFGTFYEQYF.

This clone was detected ten times or more. The chain combines TRBV11-3 with TRBJ2-5; tentatively, D is TRBD2 (7 bases). The ends were cut back, 5 bases at V and 3 bases at J, with 19 bases in the middle. Germline CDR1 and CDR2: SGHNT and YENEEA. The length of the CDR3 is 16 residues. This CDR3 reads CASSRGAGATKETQYF. As DNA, the CDR3 is TGTGCCAGCAGCAGGGGGGCGGGGGCCACGAAAGAGACCCAGTACTTC.

The V call is TRBV7-2, the J call TRBJ2-7, with 9 bases identical to TRBD2. The CDR3 consists of 14 residues. Trimming removed 10 bases from V and 2 bases from J; junction bases left unmatched: 9. Germline CDR1 is SGHTA and CDR2 is FQGNSA. The CDR3, as DNA: TGTGCCACCCAAGGGGCGGGGGGGCCCTACGAGCAGTACTTC. Its protein product is CATQGAGGPYEQYF.

This rearrangement joins TRBV6-5 to TRBJ1-5; D may be TRBD1 (5 bases). Trimming shortened V by 8 bases and J by 7 bases, and 18 bases separated the two germline ends. The CDR3 runs to 14 residues. Germline V CDR1 and CDR2: MNHEY, SVGAGI. The CDR3 DNA is TGTGCCAGCGGATTCAACAGGTTTGGACAGCCCCAGCATTTT. Translated, it gives CASGFNRFGQPQHF.

The chain is built from TRBV2 and TRBJ2-3; 15 bases match TRBD2. Per germline, CDR1 SNHLY and CDR2 FYNNEI. There are 17 residues in the CDR3. V was pared by 7 bases and J by 2 bases, with 7 bases of the junction left unmatched. The CDR3 region is CASIGLAGGPVTDTQYF. The CDR3, as DNA: TGTGCCAGCATCGGACTAGCGGGGGGGCCGGTCACAGATACGCAGTATTTT.

The CDR3 DNA follows: TGCGCCAGCAGCCCCATCTGGGGGGACAGGGACTACTATGGCTACACCTTC. Protein product: CASSPIWGDRDYYGYTF. J is TRBJ1-2 and V is TRBV4-1, with 9 bases matching TRBD1. Germline CDR1 MGHRA, CDR2 YSYEKL. With V trimmed by 4 bases and J by 3 bases, 12 bases remained unmatched. The CDR3 loop spans 17 amino acids.

This clone was recorded a few times. J is TRBJ1-2 and V is TRBV6-4; unclear D gene. The germline V gene has CDR1 MRHNA and CDR2 SNTAGT. The V and J ends lost 4 bases and 8 bases respectively, with 14 bases between them. The CDR3 totals 13 residues. CDR3 bases: TGTGCCAGCAGTGCCGGGAATCTGGGGGGCTACACCTTC. Residues: CASSAGNLGGYTF.

V and J are TRBV5-6 and TRBJ2-1; 9 positions agree with TRBD2. Germline V gene lookup returns CDR1 SGHDT and CDR2 YYEEEE. The CDR3 covers 16 residues. V was clipped by 1 base and J by 3 bases; unmatched bases: 5. The chain's CDR3 is CASSLSASGVYNEQFF. Written as DNA, the CDR3 is TGTGCCAGCAGCTTGTCGGCTAGCGGGGTCTACAATGAGCAGTTCTTC.

This chain links TRBV19 with TRBJ1-6; the match to TRBD1 covers 8 bases. From germline, CDR1 is LNHDA and CDR2 SQIVND (reference sequence). Trimming took 8 bases from V and 4 from J; bases not matched to a gene: 7. This CDR3 region has 15 residues. The CDR3 sequence: CASSDRGTYNSPLHF. CDR3 bases: TGTGCCAGTTCTGACAGGGGAACGTATAATTCACCCCTCCACTTT.

V and J are TRBV10-1 and TRBJ1-2; TRBD1 agrees at 8 bases. With 2 bases clipped from V and 0 bases from J, the junction kept 14 bases outside the gene matches. This CDR3 comprises 19 residues. Germline assignment: CDR1 WNHNN and CDR2 SYGVQD (reference sequence). CDR3 DNA: TGCGCCAGCAGTGAGCCACGGCGACAGGGGCAACCTTCTAACTATGGCTACACCTTC. This translates into CASSEPRRQGQPSNYGYTF.

The chain has TRBV15 and TRBJ1-4; D is uncertain. The ends were cut back, 1 base at V and 4 bases at J, with 7 bases in the middle. Germline V gene lookup returns CDR1 LNHNV and CDR2 YYDKDF (reference sequence). This CDR3 is built from 14 residues. The CDR3 sequence: CATSRVADNEKLFF. CDR3 DNA: TGTGCCACCAGCAGAGTGGCAGATAATGAAAAACTGTTTTTT.

This rearrangement joins TRBV9 to TRBJ1-6, with a weak D call TRBD1 (5 bases). V shed 5 bases and J shed 10 bases, with 16 bases lying between them. Germline-derived CDR1 and CDR2 are SGDLS and YYNGEE. CDR3 length equals 14 residues. CDR3 sequence (DNA): TGTGCCAGCAGTACAGGCCAAATAGGGTCACCCCTCCACTTT. Its translation: CASSTGQIGSPLHF. The full variable domain, its missing parts supplied by reference TRBV9 and TRBJ1-6, is DSGVTQTPKHLITATGQRVTLRCSPRSGDLSVYWYQQSLDQGLQFLIQYYNGEERAKGNILERFSAQQFPDLHSELNLSSLELGDSALYFCASSTGQIGSPLHFGNGTRLTVT.

The chain recombines TRBV19 with TRBJ2-2; D is possibly TRBD1 (5 bases). From germline, CDR1 is LNHDA and CDR2 SQIVND (reference sequence). This CDR3 is 14 amino acids long. Trimming took 5 bases from V and 5 from J, leaving 12 bases between them. CDR3 in amino acids: CASSEGAGTGELFF. The CDR3 nucleotides are TGTGCCAGTAGTGAAGGGGCCGGAACCGGGGAGCTGTTTTTT.

There are a few counts of this clone. The chain carries TRBV23-1 and TRBJ1-4; D gene unclear. TRBV23-1 belongs to the ORF category, with a function that is uncertain. Trimming stripped 7 bases from V and 8 bases from J, with 11 bases between. The CDR3 extends over 12 amino acids. CDR3 sequence: CASTTDGEKLFF. Here the CDR3 DNA reads TGCGCCAGCACCACCGACGGGGAAAAACTGTTTTTT.